These 13 T cell receptor beta chains were sequenced from one sample in a study of CD8+CD57+ T cells in acquired aplastic anemia. An expansion of CD8+CD57+ cells by flow cytometry had been shown in patients chosen for sequencing. Template material for TCR beta VDJ and CDR3 profiling consisted of genomic DNA. TCRdb passed the reads through MiXCR, listing each CDR3 protein once. The sample holds under 250,000 distinct CDR3 sequences, 50% to 70% seen once. Sequenced input: sorted CD4+, CD8+, or CD8+CD57+ T cells (not recorded which) from PBMCs. Every receptor here comes from a human donor with aplastic anemia.

The chain couples TRBV15 to TRBJ2-7; D gene uncertain. CDR1 and CDR2 from the germline V gene are LNHNV and YYDKDF (reference sequence). The CDR3 extends over 13 amino acids. Trimming took off 9 bases at V and 0 bases at J, with 12 bases between the two ends. The CDR3 bases are TGTGCCACTGGAACAAGATACTCCTACGAGCAGTACTTC. It codes for CATGTRYSYEQYF.

The V call is TRBV7-2, the J call TRBJ2-5, with a possible D match to TRBD1 (5 bases). The V gene's germline CDR1 is SGHTA and CDR2 FQGNSA. Deletions cut 2 bases from V and 2 bases from J, with 15 bases between. CDR3 length: 16 residues. The DNA of the CDR3 is TGTGCCAGCAGCTTAAGACAGAGGAGAGATCAAGAGACCCAGTACTTC. Residues: CASSLRQRRDQETQYF.

The V and J genes are TRBV20-1 and TRBJ1-2; TRBD1 might be the D (5 bases). Germline CDR1 DFQATT, CDR2 SNEGSKA (reference sequence). The CDR3 loop spans 13 amino acids. The germline V and J ends were trimmed by 6 bases and 5 bases, with 16 bases remaining between them. CDR3 coding DNA: TGCAGTGCCAGAAAAGGGGAAGGTTATGGCTACACCTTC. This translates into CSARKGEGYGYTF.

The J gene is TRBJ2-1, the V gene TRBV5-4; the match to TRBD2 covers 7 bases. The J segment lost 2 bases and the V segment lost 4 bases, leaving 6 bases of the junction unmatched. Germline CDR1 and CDR2: SGHNT and YYREEE (reference sequence). The length of the CDR3 is 15 residues. The CDR3 loop is CASSASGTPYNEQFF. CDR3 bases: TGTGCCAGCAGCGCGAGCGGGACTCCCTACAATGAGCAGTTCTTC.

The V call is TRBV19, the J call TRBJ1-4, with 9 bases lining up with TRBD1. CDR1 LNHDA and CDR2 SQIVND come from the germline V gene (reference sequence). With V trimmed by 7 bases and J by 8 bases, 8 bases remained unmatched. The CDR3 consists of 14 residues. This CDR3 is CASNDPGQGEKLFF. In nucleotides, the CDR3 is TGTGCCAGTAACGACCCGGGACAGGGAGAAAAACTGTTTTTT.

This clonotype was seen a handful of times. V gene TRBV7-2 combines with J gene TRBJ2-7; D remains ambiguous. CDR3 length: 14 residues. The germline V gene has CDR1 SGHTA and CDR2 FQGNSA. V was cut by 1 base and J by 1 base, with 8 bases left in between. The CDR3: CASSLGLGSYEQYF. DNA of the CDR3: TGTGCCAGCAGCTTAGGCCTCGGGTCCTACGAGCAGTACTTC.

The CDR3 spells CASSFFWGYEQYF. CDR3 coding DNA: TGTGCCAGCAGCTTTTTCTGGGGTTACGAGCAGTACTTC. The gene calls are TRBV7-2 and TRBJ2-7, with no clear D. This CDR3 comprises 13 residues. Germline V lookup: CDR1 SGHTA, CDR2 FQGNSA. Trimming shortened V by 3 bases and J by 4 bases, and 10 bases separated the two germline ends.

The V gene is TRBV20-1, the J gene TRBJ2-1, with 11 bases fitting TRBD2. CDR3 length: 15 residues. The V segment lost 2 bases and the J segment 4 bases; nucleotides outside the gene matches: 4. Per the germline V gene, CDR1 is DFQATT and CDR2 is SNEGSKA (reference sequence). The CDR3 protein is CSARPGLAVYNEQFF. CDR3 DNA: TGCAGTGCTAGACCGGGACTAGCGGTGTACAATGAGCAGTTCTTC.

V is TRBV20-1 and J is TRBJ2-3, with 8 bases fitting TRBD1. The germline V gene encodes CDR1 DFQATT and CDR2 SNEGSKA (reference sequence). This CDR3 is 13 amino acids long. Trimming removed 4 bases from V and 5 bases from J; junction bases left unmatched: 5. In DNA, the CDR3 is TGCAGTGCTATCGGGACAGGCCAAGATACGCAGTATTTT. Amino acid sequence: CSAIGTGQDTQYF.

This sequence joins TRBV5-1 and TRBJ2-1; 8 bases align to TRBD1. Germline CDR1 SGHRS, CDR2 YFSETQ. The trim removed 4 bases at V and 1 base at J, leaving 4 bases unmatched. The length of the CDR3 is 15 residues. The CDR3 protein is CASSIGQGSYNEQFF. The CDR3, as DNA: TGCGCCAGCAGCATAGGACAGGGTTCCTACAATGAGCAGTTCTTC.

The chain has TRBV10-3 and TRBJ1-4, with 7 bases identical to TRBD1. The CDR3 runs to 13 residues. The ends lost 3 bases at V and 8 bases at J; junction bases unmatched: 3. Germline loops: CDR1 ENHRY, CDR2 SYGVKD. The CDR3 DNA is TGTGCCATCAGTGACAGGGGGGGGGAAAAACTGTTTTTT. Translation gives CAISDRGGEKLFF.

This sequence joins TRBV20-1 and TRBJ2-1, with TRBD2 identical over 11 bases. The CDR3 spans 15 residues. In germline, CDR1 is DFQATT, CDR2 SNEGSKA (reference sequence). Trimming removed 4 bases from V and 7 bases from J; junction bases left unmatched: 9. This CDR3 reads CSANKLAGVVNEQFF. DNA of the CDR3: TGCAGTGCTAACAAACTAGCGGGAGTTGTAAATGAGCAGTTCTTC.

The chain combines TRBV24-1 with TRBJ2-7; TRBD1 is a possible D gene (6 bases). The CDR3 has 14 amino acids. Germline V gene lookup returns CDR1 KGHDR and CDR2 SFDVKD. Trimming pared 5 bases from V and 0 bases from J, leaving 10 bases between. This CDR3 reads CATSATGNSYEQYF. The DNA of the CDR3 is TGTGCCACCAGTGCTACAGGGAACTCCTACGAGCAGTACTTC.